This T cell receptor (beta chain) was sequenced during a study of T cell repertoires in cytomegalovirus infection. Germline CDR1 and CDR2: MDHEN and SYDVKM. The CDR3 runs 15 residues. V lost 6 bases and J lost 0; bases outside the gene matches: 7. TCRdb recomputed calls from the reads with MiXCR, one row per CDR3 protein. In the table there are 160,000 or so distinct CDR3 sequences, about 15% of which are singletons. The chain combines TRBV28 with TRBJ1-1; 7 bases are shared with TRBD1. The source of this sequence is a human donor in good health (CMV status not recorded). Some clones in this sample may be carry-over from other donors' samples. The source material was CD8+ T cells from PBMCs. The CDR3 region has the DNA TGTGCCAGCAGCGTACTGGGACAGATGAACACTGAAGCTTTCTTT. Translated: CASSVLGQMNTEAFF. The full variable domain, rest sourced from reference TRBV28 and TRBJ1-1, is DVKVTQSSRYLVKRTGEKVFLECVQDMDHENMFWYRQDPGLGLRLIYFSYDVKMKEKGDIPEGYSVSREKKERFSLILESASTNQTSMYLCASSVLGQMNTEAFFGQGTRLTVV.